The sequence of this T cell receptor beta chain was determined in a study of blood T cells in healthy people across ages. Trimming took off 7 bases at V and 4 bases at J, with 7 bases between the two ends. The CDR3 loop spans 11 amino acids. CDR1 is MDHEN, CDR2 SYDVKM, per germline. A J-beta primer mix and a sample-barcoded 5' primer were used in a second PCR of roughly 6 to 12 cycles. TCRdb passed the 5' RACE reads through MiXCR, listing each CDR3 protein once. There are 1.2 million to 1.5 million distinct CDR3 sequences in the sample; approximately 38% occur only once, and around 8% lies in the top ten. This clonotype appeared a few times.

This TCR derives from a woman aged 18-30 years in good health. Sequenced sample: blood. The chain is built from TRBV28 and TRBJ1-1, with D unclear. CDR3 coding DNA: TGTGCCAGCACGAAGGGCACTGAAGCTTTCTTT. Its translation is CASTKGTEAFF. The full variable domain, with the rest looked up from reference TRBV28 and TRBJ1-1, is DVKVTQSSRYLVKRTGEKVFLECVQDMDHENMFWYRQDPGLGLRLIYFSYDVKMKEKGDIPEGYSVSREKKERFSLILESASTNQTSMYLCASTKGTEAFFGQGTRLTVV.